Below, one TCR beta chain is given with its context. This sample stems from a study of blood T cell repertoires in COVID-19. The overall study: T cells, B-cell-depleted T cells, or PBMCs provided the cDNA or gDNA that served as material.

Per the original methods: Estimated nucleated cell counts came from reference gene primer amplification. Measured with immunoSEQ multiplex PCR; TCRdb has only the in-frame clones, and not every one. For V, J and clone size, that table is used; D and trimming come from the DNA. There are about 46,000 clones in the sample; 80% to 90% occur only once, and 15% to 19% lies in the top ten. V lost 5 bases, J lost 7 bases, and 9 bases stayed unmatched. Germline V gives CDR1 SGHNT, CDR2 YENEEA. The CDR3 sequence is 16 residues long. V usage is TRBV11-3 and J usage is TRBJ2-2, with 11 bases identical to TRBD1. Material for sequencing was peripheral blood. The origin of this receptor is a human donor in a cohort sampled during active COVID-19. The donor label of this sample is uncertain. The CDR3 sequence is CASSLGGTGGFGELFF. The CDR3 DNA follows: TGTGCCAGCAGCCTCGGGGGGACAGGGGGTTTCGGGGAGCTGTTTTTT.